The 11 T cell receptor beta chains listed next were all sequenced from one sample in a study of T cells in Graves' hyperthyroidism and ophthalmopathy. The investigators amplified TCR beta CDR3 regions from RNA transcripts. An initial round of RT-PCR targeting the TCR CDR3 relied on the HTBI primer set. MiXCR, run by TCRdb on the multiplex PCR reads, gives a single entry per CDR3 protein. The sample has about 350,000 distinct CDR3 sequences; roughly 15% are singletons. Sequencing was done on a sample of blood. These receptors all stem from a middle-aged woman with Graves' ophthalmopathy.

This chain joins TRBV11-2 and TRBJ1-1; D is undetermined. The CDR3 extends over 15 amino acids. The V end lost 5 bases, the J end lost 1 base, and 14 bases lay between the germline ends. Germline V gives CDR1 SGHAT, CDR2 FQNNGV. DNA of the CDR3: TGTGCCAGCAGCCAAGGTGGGCCGGCGAACACTGAAGCTTTCTTT. Its translation: CASSQGGPANTEAFF. Combining the CDR3 with reference TRBV11-2 and TRBJ1-1 gives the whole variable domain EAGVAQSPRYKIIEKRQSVAFWCNPISGHATLYWYQQILGQGPKLLIQFQNNGVVDDSQLPKDRFSAERLKGVDSTLKIQPAKLEDSAVYLCASSQGGPANTEAFFGQGTRLTVV.

Many counts were recorded for this clonotype. The V call is TRBV20-1, the J call TRBJ2-1; 12 bases map to TRBD2. This CDR3 is 14 amino acids long. Per germline, CDR1 DFQATT and CDR2 SNEGSKA (reference sequence). J gave up 8 bases and V 3 bases, and 5 bases lay outside the gene matches. CDR3 sequence: CSASGGLAGDEQFF. CDR3 nucleotide sequence: TGCAGTGCTAGCGGGGGACTAGCGGGCGATGAGCAGTTCTTC.

Ten or more counts support this clonotype. This sequence joins TRBV6-1 and TRBJ2-7; D is possibly TRBD1 or TRBD2 (5 bases each). This CDR3 region has 14 residues. Germline CDR1 reads MNHNS; CDR2 reads SASEGT. Trimming took off 5 bases at V and 0 bases at J, with 11 bases between the two ends. In DNA form, the CDR3 reads TGTGCCAGCAGTTTACCGGGGCTCTCCTACGAGCAGTACTTC. Amino acid sequence: CASSLPGLSYEQYF.

This clonotype was counted between two and nine times. The V gene is TRBV6-1, the J gene TRBJ2-1; 9 bases map to TRBD1. The germline CDR1 and CDR2 sequences are MNHNS and SASEGT. This CDR3 spans 14 amino acids. J lost 8 bases, V lost 5 bases, and 7 bases had no gene match. This chain's CDR3 is CASSKTGTGYEQFF. The CDR3 nucleotides read TGTGCCAGCAGTAAAACCGGGACAGGGTATGAGCAGTTCTTC.

V gene TRBV5-1 combines with J gene TRBJ2-2; a weak D match, TRBD2 (5 bases). The CDR3 extends over 15 amino acids. Germline CDR1 is SGHRS and CDR2 is YFSETQ. Trimming removed 5 bases from V and 0 bases from J, with 11 bases in between. The DNA of the CDR3 is TGCGCCAGCAGAGAGGGAAGCTCGAACACCGGGGAGCTGTTTTTT. Its translation is CASREGSSNTGELFF. Full variable domain (rest looked up from reference TRBV5-1 and TRBJ2-2): KAGVTQTPRYLIKTRGQQVTLSCSPISGHRSVSWYQQTPGQGLQFLFEYFSETQRNKGNFPGRFSGRQFSNSRSEMNVSTLELGDSALYLCASREGSSNTGELFFGEGSRLTVL.

This clonotype was picked up many times. The V gene is TRBV2, the J gene TRBJ2-7, with D uncertain. Germline values: CDR1 SNHLY, CDR2 FYNNEI. The CDR3 runs 15 residues. The ends were cut back, 2 bases at V and 0 bases at J, with 11 bases in the middle. The CDR3 DNA sequence: TGTGCCAGCAGTGAAAGGGCTACCATCTCCTACGAGCAGTACTTC. Protein product: CASSERATISYEQYF.

This clonotype was recorded at least ten times. The CDR3 loop reads CASSRGMGNTEAFF. The CDR3 region has the DNA TGTGCCAGCAGCCGGGGGATGGGGAACACTGAAGCTTTCTTT. The chain couples TRBV11-3 to TRBJ1-1; tentative D call: TRBD1 (5 bases). V lost 5 bases, J lost 1 base, and 11 bases lay in between. The germline V gene encodes CDR1 SGHNT and CDR2 YENEEA. The CDR3 is 14 residues long.

A few counts support this clonotype. This rearrangement joins TRBV11-2 to TRBJ1-5; possible D gene TRBD1, 6 bases. The V gene lost 3 bases and the J gene lost 9 bases, with 9 bases spanning the gap. From germline, CDR1 is SGHAT and CDR2 FQNNGV. CDR3 length equals 12 residues. The CDR3 reads CASSFTGTPQHF. The CDR3 DNA sequence: TGTGCCAGCAGCTTCACAGGGACGCCCCAGCATTTT.

This clonotype came up many times. V gene TRBV10-3 combines with J gene TRBJ1-1, with D possibly matching TRBD1 (6 bases). The CDR3 totals 17 residues. Germline values: CDR1 ENHRY, CDR2 SYGVKD. With 4 bases removed from V and 2 bases from J, the gap between germline ends came to 20 bases. The CDR3 sequence is CAISGQNRDRKNTEAFF. Written as DNA, the CDR3 is TGTGCCATCAGTGGACAGAATAGAGACAGGAAAAACACTGAAGCTTTCTTT.

The chain uses TRBV10-3 and TRBJ1-6; 7 nucleotides align to TRBD1. Losses at the gene ends were 4 bases for V and 7 bases for J; bases not matched to a gene: 4. CDR1 and CDR2 from the germline V gene are ENHRY and SYGVKD. The CDR3 has 14 amino acids. As DNA, the CDR3 is TGTGCCATCAGTGGGGACAGCGAAAATTCACCCCTCCACTTT. It encodes CAISGDSENSPLHF.

At least ten counts were recorded for this clonotype. The chain uses TRBV29-1 and TRBJ1-4; no clear D gene. Trimming left V 7 bases short and J 0 bases short, with 9 bases between. This CDR3 has 13 residues. The germline CDR1 and CDR2 sequences are SQVTM and ANQGSEA. The CDR3 DNA reads as TGCAGCGCCCGGGGTACAACTAATGAAAAACTGTTTTTT. This translates into CSARGTTNEKLFF.